Shown below are 5 T cell receptor beta chains from a single sample sequenced in a study of blood T cell repertoires in COVID-19. The assay was immunoSEQ multiplex PCR, and TCRdb's table has in-frame clones only and misses some. The data contain approximately 350,000 clones, 80% to 90% of them singletons. Sample: peripheral blood. The receptors were sampled from a woman aged 55-70 years with COVID-19, enrolled during active disease.

The chain carries TRBV9 and TRBJ2-3; 16 positions match TRBD2. The germline gives CDR1 SGDLS, CDR2 YYNGEE. Trimming cost V 4 bases and J 6 bases; bases outside gene matches: 5. This CDR3 region has 16 residues. This CDR3 reads CASSPGTSGGADTQYF. CDR3 nucleotide sequence: TGTGCCAGCAGCCCCGGGACTAGCGGGGGGGCGGATACGCAGTATTTT.

This chain links TRBV7-8 with TRBJ2-1, with D perhaps matching TRBD1 (5 bases). The CDR3 extends over 13 amino acids. V shed 1 base and J shed 9 bases, with 10 bases lying between them. The germline gives CDR1 SGHVS, CDR2 FQNEAQ. CDR3: CASSLGGDTEQFF. CDR3 sequence (DNA): TGTGCCAGCAGCTTAGGGGGCGATACTGAGCAGTTCTTC.

The gene calls are TRBV28 and TRBJ1-1, with D perhaps TRBD1 (5 bases). The length of the CDR3 is 12 residues. Germline V gene lookup returns CDR1 MDHEN and CDR2 SYDVKM. V was pared by 5 bases and J by 5 bases, with 9 bases between. CDR3 region: CASSGGWTEAFF. As DNA, the CDR3 is TGTGCCAGCAGTGGGGGGTGGACTGAAGCTTTCTTT.

As DNA, the CDR3 is TGTGCCAGCACAGAACAGGGTTATGGCTACACCTTC. Translation gives CASTEQGYGYTF. V is TRBV6-6 and J is TRBJ1-2; D perhaps matches TRBD1 (6 bases). V was shortened by 7 bases and J by 5 bases, with 11 bases between the two germline ends. Germline V gene lookup returns CDR1 MNHNY and CDR2 SVGAGI (reference sequence). This CDR3 region has 12 residues.

V gene TRBV4-2 combines with J gene TRBJ1-3; no clear D. The CDR3 contains 16 residues. Germline values: CDR1 LGHNA, CDR2 YNFKEQ. V lost 0 bases to trimming and J lost 1 base, with 10 bases between them. The CDR3 nucleotides are TGTGCCAGCAGCCAAGAATGGAGGTTATCTGGAAACACCATATATTTT. This gives the protein CASSQEWRLSGNTIYF.